This is a list of T cell receptor beta chains from one sample in a study of identical twins. One entry per CDR3 protein results from TCRdb running MiXCR on the 5' RACE reads. The sample records roughly 720,000 distinct CDR3 sequences, 15% to 20% being singletons. The same data also went into a second study, on T cells expressing NK-cell markers.

What was sequenced was PBMCs. All receptors come from a woman aged 18-30 years in good health. CDR3s include the opening cysteine and the closing phenylalanine or tryptophan. The order of the fields is clone size, D gene, J gene, V gene, CDR3 protein, CDR3 DNA. D genes are given only for firm matches. Rows give clone size only sometimes, using once, few, many, or a class for an expanded clone.

>few|.|TRBJ1-1|TRBV7-3
CASSHGTGNTEAFF
TGTGCCAGCAGCCACGGGACCGGGAACACTGAAGCTTTCTTT
>.|TRBD2|TRBJ2-1|TRBV11-1
CASSNIGTRLDPYNEQFF
TGTGCCAGCAGCAATATTGGGACTAGGCTCGATCCCTACAATGAGCAGTTCTTC
>.|TRBD2|TRBJ2-7|TRBV9
CASSVASTSGFYEQYF
TGTGCCAGCAGCGTAGCTTCGACTAGCGGATTCTACGAGCAGTACTTC
>few|.|TRBJ1-1|TRBV12-3/TRBV12-4
CACIPLSSGTEAFF
TGTGCCTGCATCCCCCTTTCCTCGGGGACTGAAGCTTTCTTT
>few|.|TRBJ1-6|TRBV5-1
CASSLDRQSPLHF
TGCGCCAGCAGCTTAGACAGGCAGTCACCCCTCCACTTT
>.|.|TRBJ1-6|TRBV20-1
CSASVDSYNSPLHF
TGCAGTGCTAGTGTCGACAGCTATAATTCACCCCTCCACTTT
>few|.|TRBJ2-5|TRBV20-1
CSASAQQETQYF
TGCAGTGCTAGTGCCCAGCAAGAGACCCAGTACTTC
>.|TRBD1|TRBJ1-2|TRBV28
CASSLPTGLSYGYTF
TGTGCCAGCAGTTTACCGACAGGGCTTAGCTATGGCTACACCTTC
>.|TRBD1|TRBJ1-2|TRBV20-1
CSADYGQGRNGYTF
TGCAGTGCTGACTACGGACAGGGGAGGAATGGCTACACCTTC
>.|.|TRBJ1-2|TRBV7-8
CASSLALTEAGYTF
TGTGCCAGCAGCTTGGCCTTGACAGAGGCTGGCTACACCTTC
>.|TRBD2|TRBJ2-5|TRBV20-1
CSARMASGKETQYF
TGCAGTGCTAGAATGGCTAGCGGGAAAGAGACCCAGTACTTC
>few|.|TRBJ2-1|TRBV10-3
CAISDKGAGGLYNEQFF
TGTGCCATCAGTGATAAGGGGGCGGGAGGACTCTACAATGAGCAGTTCTTC